Below, 23 T cell receptor beta chains from the same sample are listed, as sequenced in a study of T cells in Graves' hyperthyroidism and ophthalmopathy. It was RNA transcripts that yielded the amplified TCR beta CDR3 regions. RT-PCR in the first round (using the HTBI primer set) targeted the TCR CDR3. TCRdb called the multiplex PCR reads again in MiXCR, with one record for every CDR3 protein. This table holds approximately 740,000 distinct CDR3 sequences, around 13% found once. The sequenced sample was blood. Source of these receptors: a woman aged 18-29 years with Graves' hyperthyroidism.

Notes on this clonotype: One end of the junction fails to match germline, which may point to a read error. The chain is built from TRBV5-6 and TRBJ1-1; no clear D. This CDR3 has 16 amino acids. Germline CDR1 is SGHDT and CDR2 is YYEEEE. The CDR3 reads CAGSLEGAEMNTEAFF. DNA for the CDR3: TGTGCCGGCAGCTTGGAGGGAGCGGAGATGAACACTGAAGCTTTCTTT.

This clonotype was seen a handful of times. V gene TRBV7-9 combines with J gene TRBJ2-7; TRBD2 is a possible D gene (6 bases). The CDR3 has 14 amino acids. Germline-derived CDR1 and CDR2 are SEHNR and FQNEAQ (reference sequence). Deletions cut 3 bases from V and 3 bases from J, with 12 bases between. The CDR3 here is CASSLGGTDYEQYF. CDR3 nucleotide sequence: TGTGCCAGCAGCTTGGGCGGGACTGACTACGAGCAGTACTTC.

This clonotype was picked up many times. The chain employs TRBV28 and TRBJ2-2; 10 positions agree with TRBD1. CDR1 is MDHEN and CDR2 is SYDVKM in the germline V gene. Unmatched junction bases numbered 8, after V lost 3 bases and J lost 4 bases. The CDR3 has 17 residues. Here the CDR3 reads CASSLLPGQGITGELFF. The DNA of the CDR3 is TGTGCCAGCAGTTTGCTCCCGGGACAGGGGATCACCGGGGAGCTGTTTTTT.

This clonotype was detected a few times. This chain links TRBV12-3 or TRBV12-4 with TRBJ2-7; 12 bases are shared with TRBD2. The CDR3 is 17 amino acids. Germline trimming cut 8 bases from V and 5 bases from J; bases unmatched to any gene: 16. The CDR3 DNA reads TGTGCCAGCCTCCCCCCCTGGGCTAGCGGGAGGGACCACGAGCAGTACTTC. Translation: CASLPPWASGRDHEQYF.

This chain uses TRBV30 with TRBJ2-5; 11 bases are shared with TRBD2. The ends lost 4 bases at V and 5 bases at J; junction bases unmatched: 6. Germline CDR1 GTSNPN, CDR2 SVGIG (reference sequence). The CDR3 consists of 14 residues. CDR3 sequence: CAWNSGRARETQYF. CDR3 nucleotide sequence: TGTGCCTGGAATAGCGGGAGGGCGCGGGAGACCCAGTACTTC.

This clonotype was seen only a few times. V is TRBV7-9 and J is TRBJ2-5; D ambiguous. Trimming took off 4 bases at V and 7 bases at J, with 10 bases between the two ends. The length of the CDR3 is 12 residues. Per germline, CDR1 SEHNR and CDR2 FQNEAQ (reference sequence). The CDR3, as DNA: TGTGCCAGCAGCTCGGGTGGGGTGACCCAGTACTTC. Its protein is CASSSGGVTQYF.

This clonotype was observed at least ten times. This rearrangement joins TRBV7-9 to TRBJ2-7, with 11 bases fitting TRBD2. The CDR3 extends over 15 amino acids. Looked up from germline, CDR1 is SEHNR and CDR2 is FQNEAQ (reference sequence). V gave up 4 bases and J gave up 1 base; unmatched junction bases: 3. The CDR3 spells CASSSRLAGSYEQYF. The CDR3 bases are TGTGCCAGCAGCTCCAGACTAGCGGGATCCTACGAGCAGTACTTC. Full variable domain (rest looked up from reference TRBV7-9 and TRBJ2-7): DTGVSQNPRHKITKRGQNVTFRCDPISEHNRLYWYRQTLGQGPEFLTYFQNEAQLEKSRLLSDRFSAERPKGSFSTLEIQRTEQGDSAMYLCASSSRLAGSYEQYFGPGTRLTVT.

This clonotype came up a few times. The chain employs TRBV4-3 and TRBJ2-3; D gene ambiguous. Trimming took off 0 bases at V and 5 bases at J, with 12 bases between the two ends. The germline V gene has CDR1 LGHNA and CDR2 YSLEER. This CDR3 comprises 15 residues. CDR3: CASSQEMLLEDTQYF. DNA for the CDR3: TGCGCCAGCAGCCAAGAAATGCTCCTTGAAGATACGCAGTATTTT.

In this sample, this clonotype turned up many times. The chain has TRBV20-1 and TRBJ2-7; possibly TRBD2 for D (6 bases). This CDR3 has 14 amino acids. CDR1 DFQATT and CDR2 SNEGSKA come from the germline V gene (reference sequence). V lost 4 bases to trimming and J lost 5 bases, with 18 bases between them. The CDR3 region has the DNA TGCAGTGCTAAGGGGCTCTCTAGGAGGGACGAGCAGTACTTC. Amino acid sequence: CSAKGLSRRDEQYF.

The J gene is TRBJ2-3, the V gene TRBV7-2; 7 positions agree with TRBD2. Germline CDR1 and CDR2: SGHTA and FQGNSA. The ends lost 1 base at V and 5 bases at J; junction bases unmatched: 6. The CDR3 length is 15 residues. Here the CDR3 reads CASSLEAGREDTQYF. The CDR3 nucleotides are TGTGCCAGCAGCTTAGAGGCAGGGAGGGAAGATACGCAGTATTTT. Supplemented by reference TRBV7-2 and TRBJ2-3, the full variable domain reads GAGVSQSPSNKVTEKGKDVELRCDPISGHTALYWYRQSLGQGLEFLIYFQGNSAPDKSGLPSDRFSAERTGGSVSTLTIQRTQQEDSAVYLCASSLEAGREDTQYFGPGTRLTVL.

Ten or more counts support this clonotype. As DNA, the CDR3 is TGTGCCTGGAGTGTACAGGGGACAGGTGGGGGAATCTACACCTTC. Residues: CAWSVQGTGGGIYTF. The genes are TRBV30 and TRBJ1-2; 8 bases map to TRBD1. The junction had 13 bases not matched to a gene; V was cut back by 0 bases and J by 10 bases. The CDR3 has 15 residues. Germline lookup yields CDR1 GTSNPN and CDR2 SVGIG (reference sequence).

In this sample, this clonotype turned up once. This chain joins TRBV5-6 and TRBJ1-6; maybe TRBD1 (6 bases). From germline, CDR1 is SGHDT and CDR2 YYEEEE. The CDR3 has 17 residues. Trimming stripped 4 bases from V and 0 bases from J, with 14 bases between. CDR3 sequence reads: CASSHTQGSSYNSPLHF. The DNA for the CDR3 is TGTGCCAGCAGCCATACCCAGGGGAGCTCCTATAATTCACCCCTCCACTTT.

Only a few counts were recorded for this clonotype. The rearrangement uses TRBV10-2 and TRBJ2-3; D unclear. The CDR3 covers 11 residues. Germline V gene sequence: CDR1 WSHSY, CDR2 SAAADI. V lost 6 bases to trimming and J lost 5 bases, with 6 bases between them. DNA of the CDR3: TGCGCCAGCAGGTCGCTAGATACGCAGTATTTT. Its protein is CASRSLDTQYF.

This clonotype has more than one count but fewer than ten. The rearrangement joins TRBV14 to TRBJ2-7; no firm D call. Germline assignment: CDR1 SGHDN and CDR2 FVKESK. The length of the CDR3 is 14 residues. Trimming shortened V by 2 bases and J by 0 bases, and 8 bases separated the two germline ends. CDR3 DNA: TGTGCCAGCAGCCAAATCAGTAGCTCCTACGAGCAGTACTTC. Protein product: CASSQISSSYEQYF.

This clonotype appeared many times. The chain carries TRBV13 and TRBJ1-1, with D hard to call. Deletions cut 5 bases from V and 8 bases from J, with 15 bases between. Germline CDR1 and CDR2: PRHDT and FYEKMQ (reference sequence). The CDR3 runs to 13 residues. The CDR3 region has the DNA TGTGCCAGCAGCAGAGATGACCGTAACGAAGCTTTCTTT. It yields the protein CASSRDDRNEAFF. Full variable domain (remainder filled in from reference TRBV13 and TRBJ1-1): AAGVIQSPRHLIKEKRETATLKCYPIPRHDTVYWYQQGPGQDPQFLISFYEKMQSDKGSIPDRFSAQQFSDYHSELNMSSLELGDSALYFCASSRDDRNEAFFGQGTRLTVV.

This clonotype appeared a few times. In nucleotides, the CDR3 is TGTGCCCGACGGGACAGGAGATACACAGATACGCAGTATTTT. As protein: CARRDRRYTDTQYF. The rearrangement uses TRBV30 and TRBJ2-3; 8 bases line up with TRBD1. Germline CDR1 and CDR2: GTSNPN and SVGIG (reference sequence). V was clipped by 8 bases and J by 2 bases; unmatched bases: 9. The CDR3 sequence is 14 residues long. The variable domain in full, completed from reference TRBV30 and TRBJ2-3, reads SQTIHQWPATLVQPVGSPLSLECTVEGTSNPNLYWYRQAAGRGLQLLFYSVGIGQISSEVPQNLSASRPQDRQFILSSKKLLLSDSGFYLCARRDRRYTDTQYFGPGTRLTVL.

This clonotype was detected ten times or more. The chain carries TRBV28 and TRBJ1-2; no clear D. Germline V gene data show CDR1 as MDHEN and CDR2 as SYDVKM. The CDR3 covers 14 residues. V lost 4 bases to trimming and J lost 4 bases, with 13 bases between them. The CDR3, as DNA: TGTGCCAGCAGTTCTCTTTGGGCAGGCTATGGCTACACCTTC. Protein product: CASSSLWAGYGYTF.

V usage is TRBV7-9 and J usage is TRBJ2-1; no clear D. V lost 9 bases to trimming and J lost 7 bases, with 13 bases between them. Germline loops: CDR1 SEHNR, CDR2 FQNEAQ (reference sequence). The CDR3 runs to 12 residues. CDR3 loop: CASSIDQNEQFF. CDR3 sequence (DNA): TGTGCCAGTAGTATAGACCAAAATGAGCAGTTCTTC. The whole variable domain, remainder taken from reference TRBV7-9 and TRBJ2-1, is DTGVSQNPRHKITKRGQNVTFRCDPISEHNRLYWYRQTLGQGPEFLTYFQNEAQLEKSRLLSDRFSAERPKGSFSTLEIQRTEQGDSAMYLCASSIDQNEQFFGPGTRLTVL.

This rearrangement joins TRBV19 to TRBJ2-3, with 8 bases that match TRBD2. Germline CDR1 is LNHDA and CDR2 is SQIVND (reference sequence). The CDR3 is 18 amino acids. V shed 5 bases and J 0 bases; nucleotides not matched to a gene: 13. The CDR3 is CASSGGREARGSTDTQYF. In DNA, the CDR3 is TGTGCCAGTAGTGGAGGGCGGGAGGCTCGTGGGAGCACAGATACGCAGTATTTT.

This clonotype was observed at least ten times. The rearrangement uses TRBV3-1 and TRBJ2-7; 7 bases agree with TRBD1. Germline-derived CDR1 and CDR2 are LGHDT and YNNKEL (reference sequence). The CDR3 extends over 18 amino acids. Germline trimming cut 7 bases from V and 2 bases from J; bases unmatched to any gene: 20. This chain's CDR3 is CASNLNPSTRDRAYEQYF. DNA for the CDR3: TGTGCCAGCAACCTTAACCCATCGACCCGGGACAGAGCCTACGAGCAGTACTTC.

The chain combines TRBV19 with TRBJ2-4; D is ambiguous. The CDR3 has 13 residues. V lost 4 bases, J lost 8 bases, and 12 bases lay in between. Germline values: CDR1 LNHDA, CDR2 SQIVND (reference sequence). CDR3 protein: CASSTRGRDIQYF. The CDR3 coding sequence is TGTGCCAGTAGTACTCGTGGTCGGGACATTCAGTACTTC.

As regards this clonotype: The limits of the CDR3 on the DNA are not certain, so only TCRdb's listed CDR3 is given. This rearrangement joins TRBV12-3 or TRBV12-4 to TRBJ2-2; the table's D call TRBD2 went unverified against the DNA. Both ends counted, the CDR3 spans 23 residues. This chain's CDR3 is CACRTSGSADTQYFGPGTGELFF.

The chain links TRBV29-1 to TRBJ1-2; 8 positions agree with TRBD1. The ends lost 7 bases at V and 8 bases at J; junction bases unmatched: 9. This CDR3 comprises 12 residues. Germline CDR1 reads SQVTM; CDR2 reads ANQGSEA. The CDR3 DNA follows: TGCAGCGCCTACAGGGGGGTGGAGGGCTACACCTTC. This gives the protein CSAYRGVEGYTF.